This T cell receptor (beta chain) stems from a study of technical replicates of blood from several donors. Data came from immunoSEQ multiplex PCR; TCRdb stores just in-frame clones and leaves some out. Of around 80,000 clones in the sample, roughly 98% were seen once. The CDR3 totals 16 residues. Germline V gene sequence: CDR1 SGHNT, CDR2 YENEEA. V trimming: 0 bases; J trimming: 1 base; junction bases outside the gene matches: 4. The specimen sequenced was T cells isolated from PBMCs. The TCR sequence derives from a human donor in good health. This chain links TRBV11-3 with TRBJ2-7, with 9 bases matching TRBD1. CDR3 loop: CASSLEKTGGSYEQYF. The CDR3 nucleotides are TGTGCCAGCAGCTTAGAGAAGACAGGGGGGTCCTACGAGCAGTACTTC. The full variable domain, in which reference TRBV11-3 and TRBJ2-7 provide the parts outside the CDR3, is EAGVVQSPRYKIIEKKQPVAFWCNPISGHNTLYWYLQNLGQGPELLIRYENEEAVDDSQLPKDRFSAERLKGVDSTLKIQPAELGDSAVYLCASSLEKTGGSYEQYFGPGTRLTVT.